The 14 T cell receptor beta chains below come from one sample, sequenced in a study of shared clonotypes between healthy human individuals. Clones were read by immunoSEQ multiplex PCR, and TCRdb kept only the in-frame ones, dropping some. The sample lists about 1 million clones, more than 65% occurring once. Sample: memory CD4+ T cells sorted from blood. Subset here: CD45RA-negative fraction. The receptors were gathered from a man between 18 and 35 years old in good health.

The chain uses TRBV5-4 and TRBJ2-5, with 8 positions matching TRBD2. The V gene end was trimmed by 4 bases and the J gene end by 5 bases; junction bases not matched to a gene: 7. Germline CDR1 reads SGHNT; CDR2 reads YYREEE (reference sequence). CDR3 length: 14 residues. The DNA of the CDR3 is TGTGCCAGCAGCCAAATAGCGGGAAGGGAGACCCAGTACTTC. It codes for CASSQIAGRETQYF.

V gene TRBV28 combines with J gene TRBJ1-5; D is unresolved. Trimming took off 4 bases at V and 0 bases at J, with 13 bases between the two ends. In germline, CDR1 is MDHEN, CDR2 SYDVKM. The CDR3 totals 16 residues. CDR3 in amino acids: CASSSAAGNSNQPQHF. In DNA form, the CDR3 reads TGTGCCAGCAGTTCCGCCGCGGGGAATAGCAATCAGCCCCAGCATTTT.

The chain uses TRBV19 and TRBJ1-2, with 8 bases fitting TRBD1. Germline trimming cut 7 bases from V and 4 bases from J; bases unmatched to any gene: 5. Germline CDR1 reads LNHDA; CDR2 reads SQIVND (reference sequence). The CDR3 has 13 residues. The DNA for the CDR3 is TGTGCCAGTAACGACAGGGGCCCCTATGGCTACACCTTC. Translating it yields CASNDRGPYGYTF.

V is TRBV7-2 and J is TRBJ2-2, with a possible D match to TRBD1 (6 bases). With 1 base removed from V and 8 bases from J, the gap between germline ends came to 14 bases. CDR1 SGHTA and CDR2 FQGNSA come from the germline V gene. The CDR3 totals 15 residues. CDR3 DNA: TGTGCCAGCAGCTTAGGTCTACAGGGAATAGGGGAGCTGTTTTTT. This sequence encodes CASSLGLQGIGELFF.

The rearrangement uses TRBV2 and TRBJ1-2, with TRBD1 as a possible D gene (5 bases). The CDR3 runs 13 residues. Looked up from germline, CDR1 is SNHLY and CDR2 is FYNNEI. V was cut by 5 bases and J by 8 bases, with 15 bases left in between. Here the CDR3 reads CASSSPGTGGYTF. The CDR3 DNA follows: TGTGCCAGCAGTTCACCCGGGACTGGGGGCTACACCTTC.

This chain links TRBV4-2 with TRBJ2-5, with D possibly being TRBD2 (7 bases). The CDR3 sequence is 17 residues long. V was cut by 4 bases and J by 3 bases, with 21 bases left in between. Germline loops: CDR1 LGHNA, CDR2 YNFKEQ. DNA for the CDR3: TGTGCCAGCAGCCGGGAGGGCTCGGGGGCTACCGAAGAGACCCAGTACTTC. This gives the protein CASSREGSGATEETQYF.

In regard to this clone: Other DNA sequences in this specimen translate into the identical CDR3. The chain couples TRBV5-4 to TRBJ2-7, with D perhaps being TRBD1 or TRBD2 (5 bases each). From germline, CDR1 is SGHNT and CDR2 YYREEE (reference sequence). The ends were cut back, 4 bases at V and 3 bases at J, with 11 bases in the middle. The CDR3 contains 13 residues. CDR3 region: CASSRDGLYEQYF. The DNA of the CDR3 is TGTGCCAGCAGCCGGGACGGACTCTACGAGCAGTACTTC.

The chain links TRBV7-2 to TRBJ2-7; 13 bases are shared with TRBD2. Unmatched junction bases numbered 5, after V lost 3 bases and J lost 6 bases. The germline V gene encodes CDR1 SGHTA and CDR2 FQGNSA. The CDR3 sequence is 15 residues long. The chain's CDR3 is CASSFGLAGVGEQYF. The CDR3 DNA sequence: TGTGCCAGCAGCTTCGGACTAGCGGGAGTTGGCGAGCAGTACTTC. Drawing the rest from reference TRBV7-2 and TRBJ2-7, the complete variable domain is GAGVSQSPSNKVTEKGKDVELRCDPISGHTALYWYRQSLGQGLEFLIYFQGNSAPDKSGLPSDRFSAERTGGSVSTLTIQRTQQEDSAVYLCASSFGLAGVGEQYFGPGTRLTVT.

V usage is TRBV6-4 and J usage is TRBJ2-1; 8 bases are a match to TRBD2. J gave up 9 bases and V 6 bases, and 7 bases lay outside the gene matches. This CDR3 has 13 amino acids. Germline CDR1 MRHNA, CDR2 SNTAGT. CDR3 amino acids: CASRETSEGEQFF. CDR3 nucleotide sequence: TGTGCCAGCAGAGAGACTAGCGAGGGTGAGCAGTTCTTC.

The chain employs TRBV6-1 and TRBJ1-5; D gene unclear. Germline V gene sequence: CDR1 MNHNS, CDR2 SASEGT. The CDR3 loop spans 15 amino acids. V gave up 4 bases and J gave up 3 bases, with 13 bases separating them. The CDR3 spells CASSVREGSNQPQHF. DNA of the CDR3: TGTGCCAGCAGTGTTAGGGAGGGTTCCAATCAGCCCCAGCATTTT.

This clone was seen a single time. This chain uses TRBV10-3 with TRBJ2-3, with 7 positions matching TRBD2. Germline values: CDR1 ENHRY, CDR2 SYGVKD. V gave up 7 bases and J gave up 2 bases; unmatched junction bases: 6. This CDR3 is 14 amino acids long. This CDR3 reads CAIKEREFTDTQYF. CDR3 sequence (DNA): TGTGCCATCAAAGAGCGGGAATTCACAGATACGCAGTATTTT.

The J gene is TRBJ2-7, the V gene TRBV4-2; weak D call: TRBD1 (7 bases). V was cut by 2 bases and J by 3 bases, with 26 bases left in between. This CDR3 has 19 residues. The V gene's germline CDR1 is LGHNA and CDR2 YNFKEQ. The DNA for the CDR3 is TGTGCCAGCAGCCAACCCAAGCAGGGGGGTGGCCCGAATTACTACGAGCAGTACTTC. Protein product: CASSQPKQGGGPNYYEQYF.

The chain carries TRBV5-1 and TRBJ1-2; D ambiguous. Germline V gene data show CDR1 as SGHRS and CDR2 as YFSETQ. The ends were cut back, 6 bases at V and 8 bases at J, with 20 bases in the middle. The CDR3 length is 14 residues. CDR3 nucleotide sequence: TGCGCCAGCACTAAGGATGCGGTGGGAGGCGGCTACACCTTC. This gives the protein CASTKDAVGGGYTF.

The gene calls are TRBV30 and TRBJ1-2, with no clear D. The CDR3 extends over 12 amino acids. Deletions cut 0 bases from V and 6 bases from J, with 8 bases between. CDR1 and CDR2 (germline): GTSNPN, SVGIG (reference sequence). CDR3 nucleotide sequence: TGTGCCTGGAGTGTCCCCGCCAATGGCTACACCTTC. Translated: CAWSVPANGYTF.